This T cell receptor beta chain was sequenced during a study of Graves' ophthalmopathy and Graves' hyperthyroidism. Study-level background: Peripheral blood sampling preceded any treatment and occurred at initial diagnosis. The study, taken as a whole, reports: The model achieved 70.59% sensitivity and roughly 72% specificity for ophthalmopathy progression. Sensitivity reached 87.88% and specificity about 76% for a 13-signature model separating ophthalmopathy from stable hyperthyroidism.

The CDR3 has 16 residues. Germline V gene sequence: CDR1 SGHAT, CDR2 FQDESV (reference sequence). Losses at the gene ends were 4 bases for V and 4 bases for J; bases not matched to a gene: 9. PBMCs were isolated by Ficoll-Paque density gradient centrifugation, using about 9.2 ml of fresh peripheral blood as the starting material. As the template, RNA transcripts were used to amplify TCR beta CDR3 regions. HTBI primers served in a first-round RT-PCR, which a second-round multiplex PCR followed. TCRdb itself ran the multiplex PCR reads through MiXCR, one entry per CDR3 protein. There are fewer than 250,000 distinct CDR3 sequences in the sample; 29% occur only once, and approximately 8.2% lies in the top ten. Points on this clonotype: As yet, its antigen is unknown.

This TCR was recovered from a man aged 50-59 years with Graves' ophthalmopathy. The chain recombines TRBV11-1 with TRBJ2-7, with 11 bases lining up with TRBD2. Sequenced: peripheral blood. CDR3 nucleotide sequence: TGTGCCAGCAGCTCAAATAAGGGACTAGCGGTATACGAGCAGTACTTC. It encodes CASSSNKGLAVYEQYF. The full variable domain, in which reference TRBV11-1 and TRBJ2-7 provide the parts outside the CDR3, is EAEVAQSPRYKITEKSQAVAFWCDPISGHATLYWYRQILGQGPELLVQFQDESVVDDSQLPKDRFSAERLKGVDSTLKIQPAELGDSAMYLCASSSNKGLAVYEQYFGPGTRLTVT.